This is a list of T cell receptor beta chains from one sample in a study of blood T cell repertoires in COVID-19. Assay used: immunoSEQ multiplex PCR; TCRdb lists only in-frame clones, some missing. The sample has some 240,000 clones, roughly 75% seen once. The sequenced sample consisted of peripheral blood. The origin of the receptors is a woman in her 70s with acute or convalescent COVID-19. The CDR3 runs from the conserved cysteine through the conserved F or W. A D gene is named only where the DNA matches it firmly. Rows give clone size only sometimes, using once, few, many, or a class for an expanded clone.

clone_size	d_call	j_call	v_call	cdr3_nt	cdr3_aa
NA	NA	TRBJ1-5	TRBV6-5	TGTGCCACCCTCCCCGGACAGTACAATCAGCCCCAGCATTTT	CATLPGQYNQPQHF
NA	TRBD2	TRBJ2-7	TRBV7-2	TGTGCCAGCCGGGGTAGGGGAGGGGCTTACGAGCAGTACTTC	CASRGRGGAYEQYF
once	TRBD1	TRBJ1-2	TRBV7-2	TGTGCCAGCAGCCCACCGGGACAGAGGTTCCATGGCTACACCTTC	CASSPPGQRFHGYTF
NA	NA	TRBJ1-2	TRBV6-1	TGTGCCAGCATCAGGGGCGAGTATGGCTACACCTTC	CASIRGEYGYTF
NA	TRBD1	TRBJ2-5	TRBV5-1	TGCGCCAGCTTCATGGACAGGGGCCAAGAGACCCAGTACTTC	CASFMDRGQETQYF
NA	TRBD2	TRBJ2-3	TRBV18	TGTGCCAGCTCACTAGCGGGGCGCACAGATACGCAGTATTTT	CASSLAGRTDTQYF
NA	TRBD1	TRBJ1-2	TRBV3-1/TRBV3-2	TGTGCCAGCTCCCAGGGGGGCTCTCCCTTCTATGGCTACACCTTC	CASSQGGSPFYGYTF
NA	TRBD1	TRBJ1-2	TRBV9	TGTGCCAGCAGCGCCCCCGGGACAGGGGGCCGCGGCTACACCTTC	CASSAPGTGGRGYTF
few	NA	TRBJ2-7	TRBV7-9	TGTGCCAGCAGCTTAGGACTGATCTACGAGCAGTACTTC	CASSLGLIYEQYF
NA	TRBD1	TRBJ1-5	TRBV9	TGTGCCAGCAGCACCGGACAGGGGGGCCAGCCCCAGCATTTT	CASSTGQGGQPQHF
once	TRBD1	TRBJ1-2	TRBV7-8	TGTGCCAGCAGCTTAGGGGGACAGGGTTACTCTAACTATGGCTACACCTTC	CASSLGGQGYSNYGYTF
NA	TRBD1	TRBJ1-2	TRBV7-2	TGTGCCAGCAGCTTAGGACAGGGCAGCTATGGCTACACCTTC	CASSLGQGSYGYTF
NA	TRBD1	TRBJ1-2	TRBV10-3	TGTGCCATCAGTGGATACCGGGACAGGGGGCGAGATGACGGCTACACCTTC	CAISGYRDRGRDDGYTF
NA	NA	TRBJ2-7	TRBV27	TGTGCCAGCAGTCCAGGTGGGGAGCAGTACTTC	CASSPGGEQYF
NA	NA	TRBJ1-1	TRBV7-2	TGTGCCAGCAGCTACCAGTGGAACACTGAAGCTTTCTTT	CASSYQWNTEAFF